The rows below give T cell receptor beta chains drawn from one sample of a study of Ad26.COV2.S vaccination and SARS-CoV-2 variants. Only in-frame clones appear in the TCRdb table, and some are missing; sequencing was by immunoSEQ multiplex PCR. The table includes 300,000 to 450,000 clones, roughly 85% detected once. The sample here was peripheral blood, taken in a trial of Ad26.COV2.S vaccine versus placebo. The receptor source for this set is a person between 18 and 65 years old who received the Ad26.COV2.S COVID-19 vaccine or a placebo. The conserved cysteine and the conserved F or W are not part of the CDR3 here.

v_call: TRBV6-4
j_call: TRBJ1-5
cdr3_aa: ASSDSFGRPRQQPQH

v_call: TRBV18
j_call: TRBJ1-5
cdr3_aa: ASSEGTEVDQPQH

v_call: TRBV7-2
j_call: TRBJ2-3
cdr3_aa: ASSFSGRAEDTQY

v_call: TRBV12-5
j_call: TRBJ1-6
cdr3_aa: ASGFLGDSPLH

v_call: TRBV5-8
j_call: TRBJ2-4
cdr3_aa: ASSLVGINIQY

v_call: TRBV28
j_call: TRBJ2-7
cdr3_aa: ASSPGQGRSYEQY

v_call: TRBV3-1/TRBV3-2
j_call: TRBJ2-5
cdr3_aa: ASSQVSTVGETQY

v_call: TRBV29-1
j_call: TRBJ2-7
cdr3_aa: SVADSYGQY

v_call: TRBV10-1
j_call: TRBJ2-3
cdr3_aa: ASSESGGARTDTQY

v_call: TRBV7-6
j_call: TRBJ1-1
cdr3_aa: ANSRQGTTEAF

v_call: TRBV24-1
j_call: TRBJ2-3
cdr3_aa: ATSDKGRNTDTQY

v_call: TRBV13
j_call: TRBJ2-2
cdr3_aa: ASSLYRLNTGELF

v_call: TRBV19
j_call: TRBJ2-5
cdr3_aa: ASTMRGNQETQY

v_call: TRBV11-2
j_call: TRBJ2-3
cdr3_aa: ASRRSLTDTQY

v_call: TRBV5-6
j_call: TRBJ1-2
cdr3_aa: ASSLGTANYGYT

v_call: TRBV27
j_call: TRBJ2-2
cdr3_aa: ASRVAGEGTGELF

v_call: TRBV3-1/TRBV3-2
j_call: TRBJ2-7
cdr3_aa: ASSRTILPDEQY

v_call: TRBV29-1
j_call: TRBJ1-5
cdr3_aa: SVSLGNQPQH

v_call: TRBV19
j_call: TRBJ2-7
cdr3_aa: AREGPSSSYEQY

v_call: TRBV4-1
j_call: TRBJ2-2
cdr3_aa: ASSPWGGRGGELF

v_call: TRBV5-1
j_call: TRBJ1-1
cdr3_aa: ASSSLGTANTEAF

v_call: TRBV18
j_call: TRBJ2-7
cdr3_aa: ASSPFRAGSSYEQY

v_call: TRBV2
j_call: TRBJ2-7
cdr3_aa: ASRINRDYGEQY

v_call: TRBV7-6
j_call: TRBJ2-5
cdr3_aa: ASSLATSRVGETQY

v_call: TRBV5-5
j_call: TRBJ2-3
cdr3_aa: ASSLLWRQGADTQY

v_call: TRBV3-1/TRBV3-2
j_call: TRBJ2-1
cdr3_aa: ASSQELNSYNEQF

v_call: TRBV9
j_call: TRBJ2-1
cdr3_aa: ASSPRQDPYNEQF

v_call: TRBV12-3/TRBV12-4
j_call: TRBJ2-2
cdr3_aa: ASSLLVTGELF

v_call: TRBV6-4
j_call: TRBJ2-1
cdr3_aa: ASSAGRDCYNEQF

v_call: TRBV5-1
j_call: TRBJ2-1
cdr3_aa: ASSLYRVFNEQF

v_call: TRBV5-1
j_call: TRBJ2-3
cdr3_aa: ASSSGLAGGLDTQY

v_call: TRBV28
j_call: TRBJ1-5
cdr3_aa: ASSLQDRARNQPQH

v_call: TRBV7-8
j_call: TRBJ2-7
cdr3_aa: ASSFSSGMPYEQY

v_call: TRBV9
j_call: TRBJ1-1
cdr3_aa: ASSVGTGLDGRQAF

v_call: TRBV2
j_call: TRBJ2-2
cdr3_aa: ASSGQKAPVTGELF

v_call: TRBV7-8
j_call: TRBJ1-5
cdr3_aa: ASSLRGGQTIYSNQPQH

v_call: TRBV10-1
j_call: TRBJ2-1
cdr3_aa: ASSDGRRSYNEQF

v_call: TRBV3-1/TRBV3-2
j_call: TRBJ2-4
cdr3_aa: ASSHATGPSGKNIQY

v_call: TRBV18
j_call: TRBJ2-7
cdr3_aa: ASSPFERREQY

v_call: TRBV2
j_call: TRBJ1-2
cdr3_aa: ASSQDRVEGYT

v_call: TRBV4-1
j_call: TRBJ1-6
cdr3_aa: ASSQAAMGSPLH

v_call: TRBV5-5
j_call: TRBJ1-3
cdr3_aa: ASRSSAGFGGNTIY

v_call: TRBV9
j_call: TRBJ1-6
cdr3_aa: ASSSRGRENSPLH

v_call: TRBV7-9
j_call: TRBJ1-3
cdr3_aa: ASTGTLLLSGNTIY

v_call: TRBV6-4
j_call: TRBJ2-6
cdr3_aa: ASSDSSPGANVLT

v_call: TRBV2
j_call: TRBJ2-1
cdr3_aa: ASSGRSGSYNEQF

v_call: TRBV7-9
j_call: TRBJ1-2
cdr3_aa: ASSLGGTGSDGYT

v_call: TRBV28
j_call: TRBJ2-7
cdr3_aa: ASSLFLAGGPYEQY